This entry describes one T cell receptor beta chain. The antigen is unknown. Trimming pared 6 bases from V and 5 bases from J, leaving 19 bases between. The CDR3 totals 15 residues. From germline, CDR1 is SGHRS and CDR2 YFSETQ. This table comes from immunoSEQ multiplex PCR, and its TCRdb copy is limited to in-frame clones, with some not included. The sample holds some 46,000 clones, about 86% seen once. The sample originates from a study of fetal regulatory T cell absence and autoimmunity. Findings of the study overall: Oligoclonal TCR enrichment in pancreas over cord blood reached over 90-fold for some clones.

The clonotype was recovered from a newborn boy with IPEX syndrome. The specimen sequenced was cord blood. This chain joins TRBV5-1 and TRBJ2-3; a possible D gene is TRBD1 (6 bases). CDR3 protein: CASTTSGAMVDTQYF. As DNA, the CDR3 is TGCGCCAGCACGACCTCAGGGGCTATGGTAGATACGCAGTATTTT.